These 6 T cell receptor beta chains originate from one sample sequenced in a study of Ad26.COV2.S vaccination and SARS-CoV-2 variants. As for treatment: about 20 received Ad26.COV2.S at low or high dose, single or two shots; about 5 received placebo; per-sample allocation not given. Sampling occurred on day 63 after the first vaccine or placebo injection. Clones were sequenced by immunoSEQ multiplex PCR, and TCRdb holds only the in-frame ones, with some missing. This table has roughly 380,000 clones, around 84% appearing once. Sequenced here: peripheral blood, sampled in a trial of Ad26.COV2.S vaccine versus placebo. These receptors were collected from a person between 18 and 65 years old who received the Ad26.COV2.S COVID-19 vaccine or a placebo.

The J gene is TRBJ1-4, the V gene TRBV3-1 (or the pseudogene TRBV3-2); D perhaps matches TRBD1 (6 bases). Germline V gives CDR1 LGHDT, CDR2 YNNKEL (reference sequence). CDR3 length: 13 amino acids. Trimming took 3 bases from V and 8 from J, leaving 10 bases between them. The CDR3 region has the DNA TGTGCCAGCAGCCAGCGGACAGAGGAAAAACTGTTTTTT. It translates to CASSQRTEEKLFF.

The CDR3 sequence: CASSDSGGTGDTQYF. In nucleotides, the CDR3 is TGTGCCAGCAGTGACTCGGGAGGGACTGGGGATACGCAGTATTTT. The chain couples TRBV6-4 to TRBJ2-3, with 7 bases aligning to TRBD2. The CDR3 contains 15 residues. The V gene end was trimmed by 0 bases and the J gene end by 6 bases; junction bases not matched to a gene: 6. Looked up from germline, CDR1 is MRHNA and CDR2 is SNTAGT.

V gene TRBV6-2 or TRBV6-3 combines with J gene TRBJ2-3; D gene ambiguous. The CDR3 length is 12 residues. CDR1 and CDR2 from the germline V gene are MNHEY and SVGEGT. V was shortened by 2 bases and J by 5 bases, with 5 bases between the two germline ends. The CDR3 protein is CASSYDRDTQYF. DNA of the CDR3: TGTGCCAGCAGTTACGACCGAGATACGCAGTATTTT.

This clone was seen a single time. The chain employs TRBV12-3 or TRBV12-4 and TRBJ2-2, with D perhaps matching TRBD1 or TRBD2 (5 bases each). With 4 bases removed from V and 6 bases from J, the gap between germline ends came to 9 bases. The CDR3 is made up of 13 amino acids. The CDR3 DNA reads TGTGCCAGCAGTTCCGGGGCCCCCGGGGAGCTGTTTTTT. Its translation is CASSSGAPGELFF.

V is TRBV7-2 and J is TRBJ2-7, with D maybe TRBD2 (6 bases). The CDR3 covers 16 residues. V was cut by 5 bases and J by 2 bases, with 19 bases left in between. Germline V gene lookup returns CDR1 SGHTA and CDR2 FQGNSA. The CDR3 DNA reads TGTGCCAGCAGCACCCGGAGGGTAGCGACAACCTACGAGCAGTACTTC. This gives the protein CASSTRRVATTYEQYF.

The gene calls are TRBV11-2 and TRBJ1-1; perhaps TRBD1 as D (5 bases). CDR1 SGHAT and CDR2 FQNNGV come from the germline V gene. Trimming removed 0 bases from V and 3 bases from J, with 11 bases in between. The CDR3 is 15 amino acids. The CDR3 DNA is TGTGCCAGCAGCTTAGAGCGGGGGAAGTACACTGAAGCTTTCTTT. Translating it yields CASSLERGKYTEAFF.